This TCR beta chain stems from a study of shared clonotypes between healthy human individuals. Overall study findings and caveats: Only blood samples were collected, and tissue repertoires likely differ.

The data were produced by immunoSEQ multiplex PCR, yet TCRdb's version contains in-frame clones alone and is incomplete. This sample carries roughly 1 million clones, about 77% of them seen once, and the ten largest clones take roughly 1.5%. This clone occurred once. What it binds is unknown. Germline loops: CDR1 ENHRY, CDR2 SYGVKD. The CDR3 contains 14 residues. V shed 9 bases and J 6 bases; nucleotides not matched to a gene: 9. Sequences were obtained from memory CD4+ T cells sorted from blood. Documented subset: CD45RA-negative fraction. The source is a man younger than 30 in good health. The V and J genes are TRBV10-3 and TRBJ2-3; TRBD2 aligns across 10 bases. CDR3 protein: CAIQAGGPADTQYF. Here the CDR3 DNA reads TGTGCCATACAAGCGGGAGGGCCAGCGGATACGCAGTATTTT.